This T cell receptor beta chain was obtained from a study of blood T cell repertoires in COVID-19. For the study at large: The United States, Italy and Spain were the sources of the acute and convalescent COVID-19 samples.

Followed over time, Seattle patients had been enrolled while infection was active. Original handling: Cell counts per sample came from amplifying reference gene primers. Here immunoSEQ multiplex PCR was the method, and the copy in TCRdb shows in-frame clones only, minus some. V, J and clone size are those of that table, while D and trimming were read from the DNA. The sample lists roughly 310,000 clones, roughly 90% occurring once. V shed 0 bases and J shed 3 bases, with 11 bases lying between them. This CDR3 comprises 15 residues. The germline CDR1 and CDR2 sequences are LNHNV and YYDKDF (reference sequence).

This receptor was identified in a woman under 40 with COVID-19, enrolled during active disease. This chain connects TRBV15 to TRBJ2-5; weak D call: TRBD2 (6 bases). Source material: peripheral blood. CDR3: CATSRDSGGEETQYF. CDR3 bases: TGTGCCACCAGCAGAGATTCCGGCGGGGAAGAGACCCAGTACTTC. Supplemented by reference TRBV15 and TRBJ2-5, the full variable domain reads DAMVIQNPRYQVTQFGKPVTLSCSQTLNHNVMYWYQQKSSQAPKLLFHYYDKDFNNEADTPDNFQSRRPNTSFCFLDIRSPGLGDTAMYLCATSRDSGGEETQYFGPGTRLLVL.